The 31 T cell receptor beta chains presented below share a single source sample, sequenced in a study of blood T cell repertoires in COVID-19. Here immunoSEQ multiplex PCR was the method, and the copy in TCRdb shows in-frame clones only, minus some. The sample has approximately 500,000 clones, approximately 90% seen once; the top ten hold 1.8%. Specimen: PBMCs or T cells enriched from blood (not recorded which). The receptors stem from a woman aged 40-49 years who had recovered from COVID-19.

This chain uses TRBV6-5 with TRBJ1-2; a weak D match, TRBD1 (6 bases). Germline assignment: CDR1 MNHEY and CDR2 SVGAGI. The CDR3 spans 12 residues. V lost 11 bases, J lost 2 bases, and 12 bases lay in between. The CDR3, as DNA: TGTGCCGGGTACAGGGAGAACTATGGCTACACCTTC. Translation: CAGYRENYGYTF.

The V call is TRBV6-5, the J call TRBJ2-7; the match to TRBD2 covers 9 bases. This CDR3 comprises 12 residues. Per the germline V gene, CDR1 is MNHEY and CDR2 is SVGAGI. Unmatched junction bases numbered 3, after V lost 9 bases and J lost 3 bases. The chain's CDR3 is CARREGRYEQYF. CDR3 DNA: TGTGCCAGGCGGGAGGGCCGCTACGAGCAGTACTTC.

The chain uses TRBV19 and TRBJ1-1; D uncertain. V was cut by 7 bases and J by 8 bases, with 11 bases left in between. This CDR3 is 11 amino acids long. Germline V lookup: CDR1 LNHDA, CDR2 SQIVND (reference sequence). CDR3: CASNTAGEAFF. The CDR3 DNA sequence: TGTGCCAGTAATACGGCGGGGGAAGCTTTCTTT.

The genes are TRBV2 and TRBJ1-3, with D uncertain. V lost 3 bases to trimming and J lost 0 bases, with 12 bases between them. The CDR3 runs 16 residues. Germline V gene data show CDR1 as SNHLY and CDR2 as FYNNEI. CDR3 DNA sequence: TGTGCCAGCAGTGAGAGGGCTGTTTACTCTGGAAACACCATATATTTT. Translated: CASSERAVYSGNTIYF.

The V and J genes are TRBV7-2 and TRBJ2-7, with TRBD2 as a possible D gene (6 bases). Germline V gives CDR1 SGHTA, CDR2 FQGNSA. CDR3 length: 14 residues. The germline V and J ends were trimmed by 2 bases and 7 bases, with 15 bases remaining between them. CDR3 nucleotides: TGTGCCAGCAGCTTATCGCGGGGCCGGGGGGAGCAGTACTTC. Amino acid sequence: CASSLSRGRGEQYF.

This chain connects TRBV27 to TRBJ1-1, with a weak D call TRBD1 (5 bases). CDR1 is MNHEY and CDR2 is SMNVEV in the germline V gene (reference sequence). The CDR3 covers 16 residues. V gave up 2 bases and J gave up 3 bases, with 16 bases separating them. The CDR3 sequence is CASSLTGGEWDTEAFF. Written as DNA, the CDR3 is TGTGCCAGCAGTTTAACAGGCGGGGAGTGGGACACTGAAGCTTTCTTT.

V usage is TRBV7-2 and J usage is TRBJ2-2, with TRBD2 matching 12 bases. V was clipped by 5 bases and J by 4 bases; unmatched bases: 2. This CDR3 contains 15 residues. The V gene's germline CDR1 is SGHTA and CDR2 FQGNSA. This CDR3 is CASSPGLAGTGELFF. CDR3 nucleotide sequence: TGTGCCAGCAGCCCGGGACTAGCGGGCACCGGGGAGCTGTTTTTT.

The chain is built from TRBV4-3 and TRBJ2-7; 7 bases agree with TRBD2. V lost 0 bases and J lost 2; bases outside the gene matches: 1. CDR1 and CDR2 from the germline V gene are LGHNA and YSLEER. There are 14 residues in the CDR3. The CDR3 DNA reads TGCGCCAGCAGCCAAGAAGCGGGACCCTACGAGCAGTACTTC. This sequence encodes CASSQEAGPYEQYF.

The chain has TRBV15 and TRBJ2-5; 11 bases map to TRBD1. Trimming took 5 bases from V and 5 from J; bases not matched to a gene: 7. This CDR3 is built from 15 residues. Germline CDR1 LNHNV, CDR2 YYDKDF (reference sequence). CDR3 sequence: CATSWGQGDVETQYF. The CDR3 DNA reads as TGTGCCACCAGCTGGGGACAGGGGGATGTGGAGACCCAGTACTTC.

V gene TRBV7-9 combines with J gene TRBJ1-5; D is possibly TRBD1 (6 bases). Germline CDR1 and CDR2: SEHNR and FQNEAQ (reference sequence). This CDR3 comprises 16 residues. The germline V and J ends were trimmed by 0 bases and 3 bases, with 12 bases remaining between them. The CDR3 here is CASSLAGGGDNQPQHF. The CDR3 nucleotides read TGTGCCAGCAGCTTAGCTGGAGGGGGGGACAATCAGCCCCAGCATTTT.

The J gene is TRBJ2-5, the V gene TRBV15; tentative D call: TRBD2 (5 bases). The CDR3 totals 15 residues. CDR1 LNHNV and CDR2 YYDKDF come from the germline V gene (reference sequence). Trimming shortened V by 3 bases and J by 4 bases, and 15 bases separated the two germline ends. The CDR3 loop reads CATSSQLVMGETQYF. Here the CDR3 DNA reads TGTGCCACCAGCAGCCAACTAGTGATGGGAGAGACCCAGTACTTC.

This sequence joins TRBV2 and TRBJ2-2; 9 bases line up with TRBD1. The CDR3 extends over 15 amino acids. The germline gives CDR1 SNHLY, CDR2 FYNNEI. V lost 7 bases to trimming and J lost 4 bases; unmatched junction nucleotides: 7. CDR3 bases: TGTGCCAGCACGTTGGACAGGGGCGGCACCGGGGAGCTGTTTTTT. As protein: CASTLDRGGTGELFF. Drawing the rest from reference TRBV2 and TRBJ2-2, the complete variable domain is EPEVTQTPSHQVTQMGQEVILRCVPISNHLYFYWYRQILGQKVEFLVSFYNNEISEKSEIFDDQFSVERPDGSNFTLKIRSTKLEDSAMYFCASTLDRGGTGELFFGEGSRLTVL.

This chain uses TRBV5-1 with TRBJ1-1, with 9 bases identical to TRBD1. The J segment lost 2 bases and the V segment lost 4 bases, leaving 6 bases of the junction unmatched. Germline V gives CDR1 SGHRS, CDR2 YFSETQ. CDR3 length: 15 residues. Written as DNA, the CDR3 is TGCGCCAGCAGCCCCGGGACAGGGACCAACACTGAAGCTTTCTTT. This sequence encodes CASSPGTGTNTEAFF.

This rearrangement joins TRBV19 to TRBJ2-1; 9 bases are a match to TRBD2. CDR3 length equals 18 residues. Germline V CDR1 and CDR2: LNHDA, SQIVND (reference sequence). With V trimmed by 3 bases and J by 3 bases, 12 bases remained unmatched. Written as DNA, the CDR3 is TGTGCCAGTAGTATTATAGGCCCTAGCGGGATGGACTACAATGAGCAGTTCTTC. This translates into CASSIIGPSGMDYNEQFF.

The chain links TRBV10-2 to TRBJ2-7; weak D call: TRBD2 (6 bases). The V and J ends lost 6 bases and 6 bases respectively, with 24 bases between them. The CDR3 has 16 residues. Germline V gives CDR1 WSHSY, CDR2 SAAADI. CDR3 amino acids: CASRGSFGTLEFEQYF. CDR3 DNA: TGCGCCAGCAGAGGGTCATTCGGGACTCTAGAATTCGAGCAGTACTTC.

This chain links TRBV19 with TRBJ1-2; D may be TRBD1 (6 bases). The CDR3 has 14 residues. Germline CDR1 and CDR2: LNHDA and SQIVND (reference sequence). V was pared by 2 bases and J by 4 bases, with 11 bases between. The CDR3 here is CASSIQDRSYGYTF. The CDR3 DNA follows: TGTGCCAGTAGTATACAGGACAGATCCTATGGCTACACCTTC.

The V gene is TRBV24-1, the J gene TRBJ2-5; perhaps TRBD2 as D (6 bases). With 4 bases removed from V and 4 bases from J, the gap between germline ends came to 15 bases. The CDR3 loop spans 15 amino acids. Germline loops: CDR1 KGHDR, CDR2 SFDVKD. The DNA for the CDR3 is TGTGCCACCAGTGACCCCGCGACTAGTTTAGAGACCCAGTACTTC. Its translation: CATSDPATSLETQYF.

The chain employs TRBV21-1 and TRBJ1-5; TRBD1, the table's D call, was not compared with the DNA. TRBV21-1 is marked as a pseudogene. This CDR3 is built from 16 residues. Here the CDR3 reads CASRMTGKEINQPQHF. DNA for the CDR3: TGTGCCAGCAGGATGACAGGGAAGGAGATTAATCAGCCCCAGCATTTT.

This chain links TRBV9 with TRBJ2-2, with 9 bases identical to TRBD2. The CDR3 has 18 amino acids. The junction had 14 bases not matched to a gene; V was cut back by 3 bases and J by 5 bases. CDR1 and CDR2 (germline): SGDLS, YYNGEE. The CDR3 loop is CASSDPDLAGFGTGELFF. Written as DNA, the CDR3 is TGTGCCAGCAGCGACCCCGACCTAGCGGGATTTGGGACCGGGGAGCTGTTTTTT. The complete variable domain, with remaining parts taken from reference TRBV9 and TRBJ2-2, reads DSGVTQTPKHLITATGQRVTLRCSPRSGDLSVYWYQQSLDQGLQFLIQYYNGEERAKGNILERFSAQQFPDLHSELNLSSLELGDSALYFCASSDPDLAGFGTGELFFGEGSRLTVL.

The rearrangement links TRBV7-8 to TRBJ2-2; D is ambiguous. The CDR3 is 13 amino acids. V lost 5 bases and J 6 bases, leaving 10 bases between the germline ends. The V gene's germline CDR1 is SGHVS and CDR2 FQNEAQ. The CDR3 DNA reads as TGTGCCAGCAGCCTTAATGCAGCCGGGGAGCTGTTTTTT. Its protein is CASSLNAAGELFF.

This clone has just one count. The CDR3 is CASSVHRGEETQYF. CDR3 sequence (DNA): TGTGCCAGCAGCGTACACAGGGGAGAGGAGACCCAGTACTTC. The gene calls are TRBV9 and TRBJ2-5; 7 positions agree with TRBD1. Looked up from germline, CDR1 is SGDLS and CDR2 is YYNGEE. The V segment lost 1 base and the J segment 5 bases; nucleotides outside the gene matches: 5. The length of the CDR3 is 14 residues.

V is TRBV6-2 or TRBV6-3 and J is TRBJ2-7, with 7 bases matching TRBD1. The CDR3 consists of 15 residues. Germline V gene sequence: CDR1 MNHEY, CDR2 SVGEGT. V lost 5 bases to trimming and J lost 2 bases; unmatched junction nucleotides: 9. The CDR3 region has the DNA TGTGCCAGCAGTACCCGACAGGGTTTTGCCTACGAGCAGTACTTC. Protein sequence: CASSTRQGFAYEQYF.

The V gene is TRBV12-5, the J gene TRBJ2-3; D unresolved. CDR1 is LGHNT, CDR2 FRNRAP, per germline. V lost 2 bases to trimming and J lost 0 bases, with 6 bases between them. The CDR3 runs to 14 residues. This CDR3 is CASGLPRSTDTQYF. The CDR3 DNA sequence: TGTGCTAGTGGTTTGCCCCGGAGCACAGATACGCAGTATTTT.

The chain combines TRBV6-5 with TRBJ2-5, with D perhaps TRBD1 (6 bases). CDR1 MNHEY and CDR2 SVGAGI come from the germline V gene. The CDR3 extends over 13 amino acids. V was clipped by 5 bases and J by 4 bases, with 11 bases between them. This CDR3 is CASSPAGVETQYF. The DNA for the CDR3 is TGTGCCAGCAGTCCTGCAGGGGTAGAGACCCAGTACTTC.

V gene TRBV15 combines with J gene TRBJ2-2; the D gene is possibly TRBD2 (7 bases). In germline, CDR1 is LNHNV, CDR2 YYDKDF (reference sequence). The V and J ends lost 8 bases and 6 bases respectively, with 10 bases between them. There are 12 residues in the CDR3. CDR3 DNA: TGTGCCACCGGGAGGGGGGCCGGGGAGCTGTTTTTT. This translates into CATGRGAGELFF.

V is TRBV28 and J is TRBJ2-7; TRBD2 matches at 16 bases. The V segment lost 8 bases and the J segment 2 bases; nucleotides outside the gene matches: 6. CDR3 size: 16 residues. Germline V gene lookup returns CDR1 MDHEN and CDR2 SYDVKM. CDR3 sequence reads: CASGRGLAGGTYEQYF. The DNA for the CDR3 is TGTGCCAGCGGTCGGGGACTAGCGGGAGGGACCTACGAGCAGTACTTC.

The CDR3 sequence: CASRALAGVETQYF. DNA of the CDR3: TGTGCCAGCAGAGCACTAGCGGGAGTTGAGACCCAGTACTTC. The chain uses TRBV6-5 and TRBJ2-5; 11 bases map to TRBD2. Unmatched junction bases numbered 5, after V lost 6 bases and J lost 5 bases. The CDR3 sequence is 14 residues long. CDR1 is MNHEY, CDR2 SVGAGI, per germline.

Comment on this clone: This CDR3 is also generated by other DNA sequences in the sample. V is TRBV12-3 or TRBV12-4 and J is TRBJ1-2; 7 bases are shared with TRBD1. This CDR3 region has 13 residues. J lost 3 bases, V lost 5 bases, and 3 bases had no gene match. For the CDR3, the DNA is TGTGCCAGCAGTCCCCAGGGGGACTATGGCTACACCTTC. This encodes CASSPQGDYGYTF.

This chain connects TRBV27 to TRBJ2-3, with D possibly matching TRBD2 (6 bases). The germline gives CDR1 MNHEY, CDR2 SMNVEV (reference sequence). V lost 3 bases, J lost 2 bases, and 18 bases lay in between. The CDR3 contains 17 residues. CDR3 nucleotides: TGTGCCAGCAGTTTTCTCCGAGGAGCGGGCTCCACAGATACGCAGTATTTT. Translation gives CASSFLRGAGSTDTQYF.

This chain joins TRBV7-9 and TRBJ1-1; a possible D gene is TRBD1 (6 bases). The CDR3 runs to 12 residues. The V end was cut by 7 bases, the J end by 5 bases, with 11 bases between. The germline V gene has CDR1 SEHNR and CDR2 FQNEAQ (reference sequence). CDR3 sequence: CASIRGATEAFF. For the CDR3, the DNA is TGTGCCAGCATCCGGGGGGCGACTGAAGCTTTCTTT.

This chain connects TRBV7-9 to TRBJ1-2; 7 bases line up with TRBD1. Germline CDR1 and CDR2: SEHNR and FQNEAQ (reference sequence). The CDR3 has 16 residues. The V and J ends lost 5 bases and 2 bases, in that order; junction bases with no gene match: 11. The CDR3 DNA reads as TGTGCCAGCAGCCAGGGGTCGGCAGGGGGGAACTATGGCTACACCTTC. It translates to CASSQGSAGGNYGYTF. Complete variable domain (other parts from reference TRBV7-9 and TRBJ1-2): DTGVSQNPRHKITKRGQNVTFRCDPISEHNRLYWYRQTLGQGPEFLTYFQNEAQLEKSRLLSDRFSAERPKGSFSTLEIQRTEQGDSAMYLCASSQGSAGGNYGYTFGSGTRLTVV.